These 25 T cell receptor beta chains came from one sample sequenced in a study of CD8 T cells in Susac syndrome (dated by TCRdb to between 2018 and 2021). To prepare the library, the immunoSEQ multiplex PCR assay was applied. RNA was extracted using the RNeasy kit, and roughly 0.45 to 1 ug of the RNA was reverse transcribed with random hexamers. TCRdb reran the public reads through fastp at Q25 and MiXCR, keeping productive beta chains. Each entry is one CDR3 protein sequence, shown with its most common DNA and genes. In this sample the table shows some 120,000 distinct CDR3 sequences, just under 95% of which occur a single time. More than 0.075% of the sample comes from the top ten. Sequencing input: CD4+ T cells from PBMCs. The receptors were sampled from a human donor in good health.

This chain joins TRBV18 and TRBJ2-1; 7 positions match TRBD2. The CDR3 is 12 amino acids. V trimming: 2 bases; J trimming: 15 bases; junction bases outside the gene matches: 7. Germline V gene sequence: CDR1 KGHSH, CDR2 LQKENI. CDR3 protein: CASSPDAGATFF. CDR3 sequence (DNA): TGTGCCAGCTCACCAGACGCGGGAGCGACGTTCTTC.

This sequence joins TRBV6-2 or TRBV6-3 and TRBJ2-4, with D unclear. The CDR3 sequence is 14 residues long. Germline V gene data show CDR1 as MNHEY and CDR2 as SVGEGT. V was trimmed by 7 bases and J by 0 bases, leaving 10 bases between them. The CDR3 region has the DNA TGTGCCAGCAATCATCCGATAGCCAAAAACATTCAGTACTTC. Translated, it gives CASNHPIAKNIQYF.

V gene TRBV29-1 combines with J gene TRBJ1-5; the D gene is possibly TRBD1 (6 bases). With 4 bases removed from V and 7 bases from J, the gap between germline ends came to 14 bases. Looked up from germline, CDR1 is SQVTM and CDR2 is ANQGSEA. The CDR3 contains 13 residues. The CDR3 reads CSVVGGGGQPQHF. CDR3 in DNA: TGCAGCGTTGTGGGGGGGGGCGGGCAGCCCCAGCATTTT.

The chain carries TRBV30 and TRBJ2-1; 9 positions match TRBD1. Germline loops: CDR1 GTSNPN, CDR2 SVGIG (reference sequence). The junction had 10 bases not matched to a gene; V was cut back by 1 base and J by 9 bases. CDR3 length equals 15 residues. CDR3 bases: TGTGCCTGGAGTGAACCGACAGGGGGGTATAGTGAGCAGTTCTTC. Its translation: CAWSEPTGGYSEQFF.

This clonotype was seen just once. This sequence joins TRBV19 and TRBJ1-4; TRBD1 might be the D (6 bases). Trimming left V 4 bases short and J 4 bases short, with 13 bases between. CDR3 length: 15 amino acids. From germline, CDR1 is LNHDA and CDR2 SQIVND (reference sequence). The CDR3, as DNA: TGTGCCAGTAGTACGGGACACCAGTATAATGAAAAACTGTTTTTT. Translation: CASSTGHQYNEKLFF.

V gene TRBV20-1 combines with J gene TRBJ2-5, with 9 bases identical to TRBD2. With V trimmed by 3 bases and J by 5 bases, 16 bases remained unmatched. CDR1 is DFQATT and CDR2 is SNEGSKA in the germline V gene (reference sequence). The CDR3 spans 17 residues. CDR3 loop: CSARIRPAGGPGETQYF. DNA of the CDR3: TGCAGTGCTAGGATTCGGCCGGCGGGAGGGCCAGGGGAGACCCAGTACTTC.

In regard to this clonotype: This CDR3 fails to terminate in the conserved phenylalanine or tryptophan, so it likely reflects a read error. The J gene is TRBJ2-1, the V gene TRBV5-6; unclear D gene. Looked up from germline, CDR1 is SGHDT and CDR2 is YYEEEE. V shed 2 bases and J shed 10 bases, with 10 bases lying between them. CDR3 length: 12 amino acids. The CDR3, as DNA: TGTGCCAGCAGCTTAAGCCTCCGGGAGCAGTTCCTC. Translation gives CASSLSLREQFL.

This clonotype was picked up a small number of times. The V gene is TRBV10-3, the J gene TRBJ1-1; 7 nucleotides align to TRBD1. With V trimmed by 3 bases and J by 4 bases, 2 bases remained unmatched. This CDR3 spans 13 amino acids. CDR1 and CDR2 (germline): ENHRY, SYGVKD. CDR3 residues: CAISDRGVTEAFF. The CDR3 DNA reads TGTGCCATCAGTGACAGGGGGGTCACTGAAGCTTTCTTT.

V usage is TRBV30 and J usage is TRBJ1-5; D uncertain. The V and J ends lost 0 bases and 3 bases respectively, with 12 bases between them. CDR1 is GTSNPN and CDR2 is SVGIG in the germline V gene (reference sequence). This CDR3 spans 15 amino acids. The CDR3 protein is CAWSVLGQSNQPQHF. CDR3 nucleotide sequence: TGTGCCTGGAGTGTACTTGGGCAATCCAATCAGCCCCAGCATTTT.

The genes are TRBV5-1 and TRBJ1-4; D uncertain. Per germline, CDR1 SGHRS and CDR2 YFSETQ. This CDR3 has 16 residues. With 0 bases removed from V and 0 bases from J, the gap between germline ends came to 9 bases. CDR3: CASSLGQYATNEKLFF. The CDR3 DNA reads as TGCGCCAGCAGCTTGGGGCAGTATGCAACTAATGAAAAACTGTTTTTT.

The J gene is TRBJ2-6, the V gene TRBV3-1; 7 bases are a match to TRBD2. The germline gives CDR1 LGHDT, CDR2 YNNKEL (reference sequence). The CDR3 is 19 amino acids. V trimming: 0 bases; J trimming: 0 bases; junction bases outside the gene matches: 8. The CDR3 DNA reads as TGTGCCAGCAGCCAAGATAGGAGCGGGGCCAGCTCTGGGGCCAACGTCCTGACTTTC. This gives the protein CASSQDRSGASSGANVLTF.

This chain connects TRBV7-9 to TRBJ1-2; no firm D call. This CDR3 is 12 amino acids long. Germline assignment: CDR1 SEHNR and CDR2 FQNEAQ (reference sequence). V lost 5 bases, J lost 0 bases, and 4 bases lay in between. DNA of the CDR3: TGTGCCAGCAGCCAAACTAACTATGGCTACACCTTC. It is translated as CASSQTNYGYTF.

This chain links TRBV20-1 with TRBJ2-7; D is undetermined. V shed 1 base and J shed 5 bases, with 12 bases lying between them. The CDR3 is 13 amino acids. In germline, CDR1 is DFQATT, CDR2 SNEGSKA (reference sequence). Here the CDR3 DNA reads TGCAGTGCTAGAGTGGAACGGGCCCACGAGCAGTACTTC. This codes for CSARVERAHEQYF.

The chain couples TRBV10-3 to TRBJ2-7, with D unclear. The CDR3 loop spans 15 amino acids. V lost 3 bases to trimming and J lost 4 bases, with 16 bases between them. CDR1 is ENHRY and CDR2 is SYGVKD in the germline V gene. For the CDR3, the DNA is TGTGCCATCAGTGATCCGGCTAAGAAGAATTACGAGCAGTACTTC. It yields the protein CAISDPAKKNYEQYF.

The chain has TRBV6-5 and TRBJ2-3; 7 bases agree with TRBD2. Germline V gene lookup returns CDR1 MNHEY and CDR2 SVGAGI. This CDR3 spans 14 amino acids. Trimming removed 6 bases from V and 3 bases from J; junction bases left unmatched: 6. In DNA, the CDR3 is TGTGCCAGCAGACTAGCGCTACAGACAGATACGCAGTATTTT. This translates into CASRLALQTDTQYF.

J is TRBJ2-1 and V is TRBV20-1, with a weak D call TRBD1 (7 bases). The ends were cut back, 5 bases at V and 7 bases at J, with 9 bases in the middle. The CDR3 covers 11 residues. CDR1 DFQATT and CDR2 SNEGSKA come from the germline V gene (reference sequence). Here the CDR3 DNA reads TGCAGTGCTCAGGGGGGTAATGAGCAGTTCTTC. Translating gives CSAQGGNEQFF.

This chain connects TRBV2 to TRBJ1-1; no clear D gene. The CDR3 totals 13 residues. Trimming cost V 7 bases and J 1 base, with 10 bases left between them. Germline V gene data show CDR1 as SNHLY and CDR2 as FYNNEI. The CDR3 loop reads CASKGRANTEAFF. DNA of the CDR3: TGTGCCAGCAAAGGACGGGCGAACACTGAAGCTTTCTTT.

The chain combines TRBV20-1 with TRBJ2-7; TRBD1 matches 8 bases. CDR3 length equals 15 residues. Per germline, CDR1 DFQATT and CDR2 SNEGSKA (reference sequence). The V segment lost 5 bases and the J segment 0 bases; nucleotides outside the gene matches: 9. The CDR3 region is CSASGQGLISYEQYF. Written as DNA, the CDR3 is TGCAGTGCTTCCGGACAGGGCCTTATCTCCTACGAGCAGTACTTC.

The table lists this clonotype with a few counts. The V call is TRBV6-2 or TRBV6-3, the J call TRBJ2-1; D not resolved. Germline V lookup: CDR1 MNHEY, CDR2 SVGEGT. V was trimmed by 6 bases and J by 10 bases, leaving 4 bases between them. The CDR3 is 9 residues long. CDR3 bases: TGTGCCAGCAGCAGGGAGCAGTTCTTC. This gives the protein CASSREQFF.

The rearrangement uses TRBV30 and TRBJ2-7; D might be TRBD1 (6 bases). The CDR3 has 13 amino acids. The germline V gene has CDR1 GTSNPN and CDR2 SVGIG (reference sequence). V was trimmed by 3 bases and J by 3 bases, leaving 12 bases between them. The CDR3 DNA reads TGTGCCTGGAGCCCAGGGGCCCTCTACGAGCAGTACTTC. Residues: CAWSPGALYEQYF.

This chain links TRBV2 with TRBJ2-2; D remains unclear. CDR1 SNHLY and CDR2 FYNNEI come from the germline V gene. The CDR3 is made up of 15 amino acids. Trimming shortened V by 4 bases and J by 4 bases, and 13 bases separated the two germline ends. CDR3 sequence (DNA): TGTGCCAGCAGTGTGGTACAGTTTTTCACCGGGGAGCTGTTTTTT. Protein sequence: CASSVVQFFTGELFF.

The chain uses TRBV14 and TRBJ1-3; TRBD1 might be the D (5 bases). CDR3 length: 15 amino acids. Germline V gene lookup returns CDR1 SGHDN and CDR2 FVKESK. V was pared by 5 bases and J by 1 base, with 12 bases between. The CDR3 region has the DNA TGTGCCAGCAGCAGATCCGGGGGGTCTGGAAACACCATATATTTT. It codes for CASSRSGGSGNTIYF.

The gene calls are TRBV4-1 and TRBJ1-5; no firm D call. The V and J ends lost 3 bases and 2 bases respectively, with 8 bases between them. Per the germline V gene, CDR1 is MGHRA and CDR2 is YSYEKL. This CDR3 spans 14 amino acids. This CDR3 reads CASSQTWGNQPQHF. CDR3 DNA: TGCGCCAGCAGCCAGACGTGGGGCAATCAGCCCCAGCATTTT.

The CDR3 DNA follows: TGTGCCAGCAGTTTACGGGGACGGGAGACCCAGTACTTC. It translates to CASSLRGRETQYF. The J gene is TRBJ2-5, the V gene TRBV28, with D perhaps assigned TRBD1 or TRBD2 (5 bases each). Trimming removed 2 bases from V and 5 bases from J, with 9 bases in between. The CDR3 is 13 amino acids. CDR1 is MDHEN and CDR2 is SYDVKM in the germline V gene.

The chain couples TRBV6-6 to TRBJ2-1; tentatively, D is TRBD2 (6 bases). V was cut by 4 bases and J by 4 bases, with 14 bases left in between. The CDR3 is 15 residues long. Germline assignment: CDR1 MNHNY and CDR2 SVGAGI (reference sequence). Written as DNA, the CDR3 is TGTGCCAGCAGTTCCCAGGGAGGAGCTTACAATGAGCAGTTCTTC. It is translated as CASSSQGGAYNEQFF.